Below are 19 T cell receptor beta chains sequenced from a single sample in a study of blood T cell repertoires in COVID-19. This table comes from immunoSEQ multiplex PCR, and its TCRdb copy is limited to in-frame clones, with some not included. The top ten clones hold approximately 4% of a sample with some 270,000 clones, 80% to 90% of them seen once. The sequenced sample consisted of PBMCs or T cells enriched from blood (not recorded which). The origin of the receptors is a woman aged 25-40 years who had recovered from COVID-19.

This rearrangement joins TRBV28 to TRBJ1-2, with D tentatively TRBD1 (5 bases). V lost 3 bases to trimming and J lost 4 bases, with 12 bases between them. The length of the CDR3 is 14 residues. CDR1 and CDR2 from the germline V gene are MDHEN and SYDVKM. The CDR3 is CASSFRVKGYGYTF. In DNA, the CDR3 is TGTGCCAGCAGTTTCAGGGTCAAGGGCTATGGCTACACCTTC.

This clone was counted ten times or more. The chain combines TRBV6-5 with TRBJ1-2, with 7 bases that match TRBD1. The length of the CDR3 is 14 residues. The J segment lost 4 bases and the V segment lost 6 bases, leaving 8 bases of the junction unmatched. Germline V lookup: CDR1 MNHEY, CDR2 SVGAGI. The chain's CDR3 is CASSYDRAPYGYTF. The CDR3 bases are TGTGCCAGCAGCTACGACAGGGCCCCCTATGGCTACACCTTC.

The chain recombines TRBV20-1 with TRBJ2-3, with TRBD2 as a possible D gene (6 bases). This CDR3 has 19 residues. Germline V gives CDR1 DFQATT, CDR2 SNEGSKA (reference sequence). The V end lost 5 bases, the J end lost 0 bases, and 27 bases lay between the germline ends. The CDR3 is CSAGGSVAVKKGSTDTQYF. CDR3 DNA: TGCAGTGCTGGTGGTAGCGTAGCGGTGAAGAAAGGGAGCACAGATACGCAGTATTTT.

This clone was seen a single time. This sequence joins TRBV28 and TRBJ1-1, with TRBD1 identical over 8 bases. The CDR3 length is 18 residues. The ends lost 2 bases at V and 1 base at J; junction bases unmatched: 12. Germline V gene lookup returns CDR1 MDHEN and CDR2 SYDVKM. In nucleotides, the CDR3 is TGTGCCAGCAGTTTAGGAGAAATTCGGGACAGGACGAACACTGAAGCTTTCTTT. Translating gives CASSLGEIRDRTNTEAFF.

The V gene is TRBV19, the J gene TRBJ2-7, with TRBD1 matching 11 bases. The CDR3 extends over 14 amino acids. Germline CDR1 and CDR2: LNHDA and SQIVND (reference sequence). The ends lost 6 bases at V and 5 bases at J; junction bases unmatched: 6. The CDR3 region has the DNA TGTGCCAGTAGCCGGGACAGGGGGAGGAACGAGCAGTACTTC. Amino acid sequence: CASSRDRGRNEQYF. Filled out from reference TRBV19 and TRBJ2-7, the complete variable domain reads DGGITQSPKYLFRKEGQNVTLSCEQNLNHDAMYWYRQDPGQGLRLIYYSQIVNDFQKGDIAEGYSVSREKKESFPLTVTSAQKNPTAFYLCASSRDRGRNEQYFGPGTRLTVT.

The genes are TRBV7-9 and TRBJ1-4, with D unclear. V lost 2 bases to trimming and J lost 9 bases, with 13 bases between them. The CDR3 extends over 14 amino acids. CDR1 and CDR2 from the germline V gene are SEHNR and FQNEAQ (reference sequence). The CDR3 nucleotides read TGTGCCAGCAGCTTATCCGGCCCGGGGAAAAAACTGTTTTTT. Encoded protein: CASSLSGPGKKLFF.

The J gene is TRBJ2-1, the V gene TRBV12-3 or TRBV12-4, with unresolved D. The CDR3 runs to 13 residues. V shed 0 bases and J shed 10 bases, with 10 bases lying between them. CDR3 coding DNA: TGTGCCAGCAGTTTAGCGGTGCCGCGGGAGCAGTTCTTC. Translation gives CASSLAVPREQFF.

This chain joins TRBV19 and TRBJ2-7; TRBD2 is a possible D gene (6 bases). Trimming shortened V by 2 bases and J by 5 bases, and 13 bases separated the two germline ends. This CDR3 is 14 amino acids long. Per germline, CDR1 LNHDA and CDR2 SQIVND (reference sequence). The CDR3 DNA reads TGTGCCAGTAGTATACGGTCAGGAGGGCACGAGCAGTACTTC. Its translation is CASSIRSGGHEQYF.

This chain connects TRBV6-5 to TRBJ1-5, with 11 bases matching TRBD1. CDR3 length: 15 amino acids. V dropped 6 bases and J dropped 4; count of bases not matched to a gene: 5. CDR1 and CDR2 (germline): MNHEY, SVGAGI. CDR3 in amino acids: CASRRTGGENQPQHF. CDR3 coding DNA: TGTGCCAGCAGAAGGACAGGGGGCGAAAATCAGCCCCAGCATTTT.

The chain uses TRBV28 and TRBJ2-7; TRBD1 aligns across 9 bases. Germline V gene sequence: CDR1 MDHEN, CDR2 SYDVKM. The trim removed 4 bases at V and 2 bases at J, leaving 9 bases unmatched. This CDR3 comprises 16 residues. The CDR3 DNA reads TGTGCCAGCAGTTCTCGTGGGACAGGGATAACCTACGAGCAGTACTTC. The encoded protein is CASSSRGTGITYEQYF.

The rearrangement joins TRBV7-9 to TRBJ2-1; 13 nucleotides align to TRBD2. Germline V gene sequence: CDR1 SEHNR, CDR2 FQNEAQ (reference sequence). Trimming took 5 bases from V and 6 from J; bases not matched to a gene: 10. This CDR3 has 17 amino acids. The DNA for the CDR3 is TGTGCCAGCAGCCCCTTAAGCGGACTAGCGGGGGTCAATGAGCAGTTCTTC. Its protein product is CASSPLSGLAGVNEQFF.

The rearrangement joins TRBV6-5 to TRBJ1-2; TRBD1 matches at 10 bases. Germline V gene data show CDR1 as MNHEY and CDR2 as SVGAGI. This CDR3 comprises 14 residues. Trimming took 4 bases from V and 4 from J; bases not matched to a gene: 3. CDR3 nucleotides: TGTGCCAGCAGTTCGGGACAGGGGTCCTATGGCTACACCTTC. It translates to CASSSGQGSYGYTF.

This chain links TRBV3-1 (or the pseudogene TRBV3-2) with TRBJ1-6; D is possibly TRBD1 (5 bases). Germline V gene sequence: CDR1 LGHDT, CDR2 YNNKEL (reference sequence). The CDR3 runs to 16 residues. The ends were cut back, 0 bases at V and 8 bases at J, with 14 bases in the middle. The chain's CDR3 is CASSQDFPGRYSPLHF. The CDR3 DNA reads TGTGCCAGCAGCCAAGATTTTCCAGGGCGGTATTCACCCCTCCACTTT.

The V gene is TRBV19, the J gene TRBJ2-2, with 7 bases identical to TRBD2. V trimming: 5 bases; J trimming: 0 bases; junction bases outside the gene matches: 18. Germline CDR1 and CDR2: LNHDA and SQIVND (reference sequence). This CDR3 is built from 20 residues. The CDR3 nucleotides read TGTGCCAGTAGTCAGGGACCTCGGAGCGGGGCGAACGCGAACACCGGGGAGCTGTTTTTT. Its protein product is CASSQGPRSGANANTGELFF.

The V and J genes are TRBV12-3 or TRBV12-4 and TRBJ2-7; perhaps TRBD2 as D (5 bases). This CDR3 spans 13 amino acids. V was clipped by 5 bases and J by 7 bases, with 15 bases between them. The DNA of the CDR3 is TGTGCCAGCAGTGTTGGGCCCGGGATTGAGCAGTACTTC. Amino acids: CASSVGPGIEQYF.

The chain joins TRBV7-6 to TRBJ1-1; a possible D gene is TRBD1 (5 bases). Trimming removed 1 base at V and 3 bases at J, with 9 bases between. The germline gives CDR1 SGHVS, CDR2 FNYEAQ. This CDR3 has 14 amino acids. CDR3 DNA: TGTGCCAGCAGCTTAGGAATAGGGGACACTGAAGCTTTCTTT. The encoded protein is CASSLGIGDTEAFF.

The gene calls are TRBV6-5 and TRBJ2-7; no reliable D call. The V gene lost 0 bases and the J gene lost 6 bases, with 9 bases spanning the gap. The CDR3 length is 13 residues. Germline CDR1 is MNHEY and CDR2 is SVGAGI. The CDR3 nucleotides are TGTGCCAGCAGTTACTCGAGATTAGCCGAGCAGTACTTC. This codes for CASSYSRLAEQYF.

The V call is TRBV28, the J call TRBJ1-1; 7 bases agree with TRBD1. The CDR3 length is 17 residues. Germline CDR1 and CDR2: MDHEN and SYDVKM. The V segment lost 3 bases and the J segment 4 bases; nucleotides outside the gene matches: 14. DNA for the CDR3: TGTGCCAGCAGTTTGGATCGGTGGAGGGGGCGCTTCACTGAAGCTTTCTTT. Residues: CASSLDRWRGRFTEAFF.

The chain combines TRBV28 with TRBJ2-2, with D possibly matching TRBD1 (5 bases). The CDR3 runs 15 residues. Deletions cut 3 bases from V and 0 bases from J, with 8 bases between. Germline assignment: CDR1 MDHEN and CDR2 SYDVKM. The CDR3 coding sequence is TGTGCCAGCAGTTTTGGACAAGCGAACACCGGGGAGCTGTTTTTT. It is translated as CASSFGQANTGELFF.